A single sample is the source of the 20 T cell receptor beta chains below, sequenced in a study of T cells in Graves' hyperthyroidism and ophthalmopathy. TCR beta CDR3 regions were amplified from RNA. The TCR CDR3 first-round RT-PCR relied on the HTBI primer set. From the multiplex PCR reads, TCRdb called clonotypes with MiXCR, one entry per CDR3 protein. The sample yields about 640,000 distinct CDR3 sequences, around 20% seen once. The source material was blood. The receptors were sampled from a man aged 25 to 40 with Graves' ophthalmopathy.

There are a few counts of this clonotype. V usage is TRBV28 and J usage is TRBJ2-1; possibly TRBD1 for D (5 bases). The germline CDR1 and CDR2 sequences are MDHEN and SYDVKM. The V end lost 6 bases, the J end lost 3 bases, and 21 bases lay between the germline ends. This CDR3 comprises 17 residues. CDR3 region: CASSPNLDRYFYNEQFF. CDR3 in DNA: TGTGCCAGCAGCCCAAATCTCGACAGATACTTCTACAATGAGCAGTTCTTC.

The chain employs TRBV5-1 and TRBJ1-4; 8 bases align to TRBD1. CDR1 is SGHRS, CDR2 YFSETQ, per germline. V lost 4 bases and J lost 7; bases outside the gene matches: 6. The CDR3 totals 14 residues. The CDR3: CASSPDRVPEKLFF. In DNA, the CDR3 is TGCGCCAGCAGCCCGGACAGGGTTCCTGAAAAACTGTTTTTT.

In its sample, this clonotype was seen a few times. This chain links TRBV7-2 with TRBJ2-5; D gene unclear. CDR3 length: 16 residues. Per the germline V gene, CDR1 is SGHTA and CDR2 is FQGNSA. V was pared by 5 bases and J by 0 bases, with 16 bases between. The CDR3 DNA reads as TGTGCCAGCAGCCAGTACTCCACTATAAACCAAGAGACCCAGTACTTC. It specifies CASSQYSTINQETQYF. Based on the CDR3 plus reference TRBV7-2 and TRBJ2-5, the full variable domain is GAGVSQSPSNKVTEKGKDVELRCDPISGHTALYWYRQSLGQGLEFLIYFQGNSAPDKSGLPSDRFSAERTGGSVSTLTIQRTQQEDSAVYLCASSQYSTINQETQYFGPGTRLLVL.

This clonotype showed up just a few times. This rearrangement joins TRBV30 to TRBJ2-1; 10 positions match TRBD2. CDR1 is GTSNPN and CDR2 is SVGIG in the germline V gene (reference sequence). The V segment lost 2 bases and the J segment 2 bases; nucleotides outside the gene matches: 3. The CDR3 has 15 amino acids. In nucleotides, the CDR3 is TGTGCCTGGAGTAGGCTAGCGGGAGCCTACAATGAGCAGTTCTTC. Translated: CAWSRLAGAYNEQFF.

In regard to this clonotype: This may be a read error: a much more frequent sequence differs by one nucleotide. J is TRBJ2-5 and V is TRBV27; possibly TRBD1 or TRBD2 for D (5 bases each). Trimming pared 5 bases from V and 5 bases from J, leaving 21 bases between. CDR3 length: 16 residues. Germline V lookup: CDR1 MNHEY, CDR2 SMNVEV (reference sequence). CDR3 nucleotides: TGTGCCAGCAGTGACAAGGACGGGGTGAAGGGGGAGACCCAGTACTTC. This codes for CASSDKDGVKGETQYF.

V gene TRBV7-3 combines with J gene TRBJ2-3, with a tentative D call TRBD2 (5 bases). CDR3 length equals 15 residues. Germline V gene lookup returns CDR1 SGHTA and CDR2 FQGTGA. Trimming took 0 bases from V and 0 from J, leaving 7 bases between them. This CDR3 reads CASSLTPGSTDTQYF. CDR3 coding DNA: TGTGCCAGCAGCTTAACGCCGGGAAGCACAGATACGCAGTATTTT.

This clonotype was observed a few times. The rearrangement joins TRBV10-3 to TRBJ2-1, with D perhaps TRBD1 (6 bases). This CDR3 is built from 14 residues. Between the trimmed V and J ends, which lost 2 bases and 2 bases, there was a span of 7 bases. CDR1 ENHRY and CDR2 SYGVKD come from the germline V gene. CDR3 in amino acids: CAISEGQPYNEQFF. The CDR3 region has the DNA TGTGCCATCAGTGAGGGACAGCCCTACAATGAGCAGTTCTTC.

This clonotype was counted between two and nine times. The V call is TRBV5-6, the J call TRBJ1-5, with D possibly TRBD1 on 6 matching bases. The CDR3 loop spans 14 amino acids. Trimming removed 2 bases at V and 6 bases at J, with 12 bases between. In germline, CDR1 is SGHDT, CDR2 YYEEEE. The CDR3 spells CASSFGTQGQPQHF. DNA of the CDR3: TGTGCCAGCAGCTTCGGCACACAGGGTCAGCCCCAGCATTTT. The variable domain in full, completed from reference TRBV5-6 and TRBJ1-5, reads DAGVTQSPTHLIKTRGQQVTLRCSPKSGHDTVSWYQQALGQGPQFIFQYYEEEERQRGNFPDRFSGHQFPNYSSELNVNALLLGDSALYLCASSFGTQGQPQHFGDGTRLSIL.

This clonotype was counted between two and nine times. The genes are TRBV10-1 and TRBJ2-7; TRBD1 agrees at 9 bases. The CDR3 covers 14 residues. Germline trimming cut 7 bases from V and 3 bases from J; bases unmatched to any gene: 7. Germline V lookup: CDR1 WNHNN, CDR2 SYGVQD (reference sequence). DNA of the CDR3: TGCGCCAGCATTGACGGGACAGGGCTCTACGAGCAGTACTTC. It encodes CASIDGTGLYEQYF.

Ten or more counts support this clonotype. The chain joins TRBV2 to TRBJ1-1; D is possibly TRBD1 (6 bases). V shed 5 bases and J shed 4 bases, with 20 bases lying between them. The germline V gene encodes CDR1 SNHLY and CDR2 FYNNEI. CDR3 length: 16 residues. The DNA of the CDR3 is TGTGCCAGCAGTTACCGGGACCACCGAGGGGGCACTGAAGCTTTCTTT. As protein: CASSYRDHRGGTEAFF. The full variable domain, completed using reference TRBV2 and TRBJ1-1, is EPEVTQTPSHQVTQMGQEVILRCVPISNHLYFYWYRQILGQKVEFLVSFYNNEISEKSEIFDDQFSVERPDGSNFTLKIRSTKLEDSAMYFCASSYRDHRGGTEAFFGQGTRLTVV.

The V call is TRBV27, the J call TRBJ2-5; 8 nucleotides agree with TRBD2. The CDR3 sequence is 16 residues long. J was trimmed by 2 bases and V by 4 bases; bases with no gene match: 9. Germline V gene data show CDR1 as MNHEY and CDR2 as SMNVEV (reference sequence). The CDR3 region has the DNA TGTGCCAGCAGTTGGGTTGCGGGAGGACGGCAAGAGACCCAGTACTTC. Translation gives CASSWVAGGRQETQYF.

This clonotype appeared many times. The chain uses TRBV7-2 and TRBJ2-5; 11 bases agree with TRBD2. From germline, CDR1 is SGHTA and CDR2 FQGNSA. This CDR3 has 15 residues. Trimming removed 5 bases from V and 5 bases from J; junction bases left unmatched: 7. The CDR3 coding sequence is TGTGCCAGCAGCGTACTAGCGGGAGTACGTGAGACCCAGTACTTC. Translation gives CASSVLAGVRETQYF.

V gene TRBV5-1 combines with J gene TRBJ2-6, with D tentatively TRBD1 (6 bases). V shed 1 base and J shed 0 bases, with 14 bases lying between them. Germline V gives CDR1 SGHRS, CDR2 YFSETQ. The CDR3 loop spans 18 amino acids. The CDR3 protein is CASSLRTEGSSGANVLTF. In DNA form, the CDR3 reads TGCGCCAGCAGCTTGAGGACAGAGGGCAGCTCTGGGGCCAACGTCCTGACTTTC.

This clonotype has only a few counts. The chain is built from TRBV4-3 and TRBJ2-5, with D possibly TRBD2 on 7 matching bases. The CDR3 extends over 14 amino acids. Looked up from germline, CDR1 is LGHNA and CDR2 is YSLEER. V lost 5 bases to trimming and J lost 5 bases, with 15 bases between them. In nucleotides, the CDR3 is TGCGCCAGCAGCAAAAGGGGGGGGCACGAGACCCAGTACTTC. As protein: CASSKRGGHETQYF.

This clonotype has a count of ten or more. CDR3 in amino acids: CASSRTETGELFF. DNA of the CDR3: TGTGCCAGCAGCCGGACAGAGACCGGGGAGCTGTTTTTT. The chain recombines TRBV11-2 with TRBJ2-2, with a tentative D call TRBD1 (6 bases). V was shortened by 5 bases and J by 5 bases, with 9 bases between the two germline ends. Looked up from germline, CDR1 is SGHAT and CDR2 is FQNNGV. The CDR3 sequence is 13 residues long.

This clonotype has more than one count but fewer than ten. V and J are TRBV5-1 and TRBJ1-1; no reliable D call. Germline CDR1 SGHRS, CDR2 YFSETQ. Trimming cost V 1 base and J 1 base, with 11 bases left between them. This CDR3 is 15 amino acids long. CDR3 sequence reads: CASSLYGYGNTEAFF. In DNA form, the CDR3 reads TGCGCCAGCAGCTTGTATGGGTACGGGAACACTGAAGCTTTCTTT. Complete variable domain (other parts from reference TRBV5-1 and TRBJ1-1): KAGVTQTPRYLIKTRGQQVTLSCSPISGHRSVSWYQQTPGQGLQFLFEYFSETQRNKGNFPGRFSGRQFSNSRSEMNVSTLELGDSALYLCASSLYGYGNTEAFFGQGTRLTVV.

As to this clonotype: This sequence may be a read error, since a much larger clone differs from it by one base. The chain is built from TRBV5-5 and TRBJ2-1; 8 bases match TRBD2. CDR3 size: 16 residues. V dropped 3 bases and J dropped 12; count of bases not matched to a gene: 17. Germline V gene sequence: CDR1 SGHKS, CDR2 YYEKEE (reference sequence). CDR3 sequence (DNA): TGTGCCAGCAGCTCTGCGGTCAGCGGGAGTTTGGATGCGCAGTTCTTC. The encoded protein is CASSSAVSGSLDAQFF.

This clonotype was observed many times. This chain's CDR3 is CASSPSRDTEAFF. The CDR3 nucleotides read TGTGCCAGCTCACCGTCTAGGGACACTGAAGCTTTCTTT. The chain combines TRBV18 with TRBJ1-1; unclear D gene. CDR3 length: 13 amino acids. The germline gives CDR1 KGHSH, CDR2 LQKENI. Deletions cut 3 bases from V and 3 bases from J, with 8 bases between.

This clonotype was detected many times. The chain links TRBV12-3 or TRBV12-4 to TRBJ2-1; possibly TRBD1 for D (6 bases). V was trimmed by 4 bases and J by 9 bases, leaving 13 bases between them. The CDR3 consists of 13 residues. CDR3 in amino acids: CASSSEGHFEQFF. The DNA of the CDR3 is TGTGCCAGCAGTTCCGAGGGACATTTTGAGCAGTTCTTC.

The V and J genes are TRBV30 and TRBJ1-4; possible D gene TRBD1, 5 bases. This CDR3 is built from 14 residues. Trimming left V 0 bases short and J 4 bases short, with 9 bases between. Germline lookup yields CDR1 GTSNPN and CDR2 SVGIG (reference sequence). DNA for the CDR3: TGTGCCTGGAGTGTATCGGGGCGTAATGAAAAACTGTTTTTT. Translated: CAWSVSGRNEKLFF.